This T cell receptor beta chain derives from a study of sequential checkpoint blockade in melanoma. Study details: Arm A got nivolumab then ipilimumab; arm B the reverse, 1:1. Maintenance nivolumab came after either treatment sequence.

Generated by immunoSEQ multiplex PCR, the TCRdb table keeps only in-frame clones and is missing some. The sample includes roughly 34,000 clones, 80% to 90% of them seen just once. Treatment meaning: randomized to nivolumab then ipilimumab (arm A) or the reverse (arm B). Patients had received no earlier DNA-damaging chemotherapy. Sorted cells were live CD3+CD8+, lacking CD19 and CD56, from PBMCs. V lost 4 bases to trimming and J lost 6 bases, with 19 bases between them. Germline CDR1 is MGHRA and CDR2 is YSYEKL. The CDR3 runs to 17 residues. The sample here was CD8+ T cells sorted from blood (inferred from file names), taken from a patient given nivolumab and ipilimumab in sequence. The chain recombines TRBV4-1 with TRBJ1-6; D might be TRBD1 (5 bases). The receptor was isolated from a human donor with melanoma. CDR3 coding DNA: TGCGCCAGCAGCCTCCTGGCCGGGGGAGGCGGTAATTCACCCCTCCACTTT. Its protein product is CASSLLAGGGGNSPLHF.